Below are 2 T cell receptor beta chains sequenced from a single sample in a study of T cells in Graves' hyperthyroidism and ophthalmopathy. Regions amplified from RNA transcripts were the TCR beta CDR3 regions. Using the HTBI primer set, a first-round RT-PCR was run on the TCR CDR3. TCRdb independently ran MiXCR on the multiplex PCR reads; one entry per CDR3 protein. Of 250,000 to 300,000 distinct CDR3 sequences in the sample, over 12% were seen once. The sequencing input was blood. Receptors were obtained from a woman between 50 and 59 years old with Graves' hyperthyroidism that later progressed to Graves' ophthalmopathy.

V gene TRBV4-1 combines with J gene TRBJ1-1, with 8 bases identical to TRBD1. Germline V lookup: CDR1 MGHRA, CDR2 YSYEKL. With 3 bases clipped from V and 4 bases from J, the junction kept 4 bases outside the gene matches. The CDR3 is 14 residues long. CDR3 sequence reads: CASSQGQETTEAFF. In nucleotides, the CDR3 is TGCGCCAGCAGCCAGGGACAGGAGACCACTGAAGCTTTCTTT.

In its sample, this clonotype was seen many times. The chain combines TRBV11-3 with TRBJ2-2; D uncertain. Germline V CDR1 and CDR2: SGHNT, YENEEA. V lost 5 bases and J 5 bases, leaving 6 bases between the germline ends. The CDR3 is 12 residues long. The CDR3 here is CASSRPTGELFF. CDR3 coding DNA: TGTGCCAGCAGCCGCCCTACCGGGGAGCTGTTTTTT.